These 11 T cell receptor beta chains originate from one sample sequenced in a study of blood T cells in healthy people across ages. Using a J-beta primer mix together with a sample-barcoded 5' primer, a second PCR was run for 7 to 11 cycles. Each CDR3 protein is one row after TCRdb ran MiXCR on the 5' RACE reads. Among roughly 800,000 distinct CDR3 sequences listed, around a quarter were seen once. These data are also associated with another study on T cells of mothers and their children.

The sequenced sample consisted of blood. The receptors were gathered from a boy younger than 18 in good health.

This chain joins TRBV29-1 and TRBJ2-5, with 7 nucleotides matching TRBD1. The DNA end lines up better with TRBJ2-1; the J call may be wrong. In germline, CDR1 is SQVTM, CDR2 ANQGSEA. This CDR3 contains 15 residues. The CDR3 DNA follows: TGCAGCGTTCCCCACTCCCGGGACAGTTACAATGAGCAGTTCTTC. It specifies CSVPHSRDSYNEQFF.

This clonotype was recorded a few times. The rearrangement joins TRBV7-6 to TRBJ2-7; D may be TRBD1 (6 bases). The CDR3 is made up of 14 amino acids. V lost 3 bases and J lost 2, with 11 bases in between. The germline CDR1 and CDR2 sequences are SGHVS and FNYEAQ. In DNA, the CDR3 is TGTGCCAGCAGCTTGAACAGGGAAACCTACGAGCAGTACTTC. Protein: CASSLNRETYEQYF.

The J gene is TRBJ2-5, the V gene TRBV29-1; 10 nucleotides line up with TRBD1. The assigned J gene may be wrong: the sequence end matches TRBJ2-1 better. The CDR3 covers 14 residues. CDR1 is SQVTM and CDR2 is ANQGSEA in the germline V gene. The CDR3 DNA reads as TGCAGTCACAAACCGGGACAGGGGACCAATGAGCAGTTCTTC. It is translated as CSHKPGQGTNEQFF.

This chain links TRBV6-5 with TRBJ2-5; D gene uncertain. The assigned J gene may be wrong: the sequence end matches TRBJ2-7 better. The CDR3 contains 11 residues. The V gene's germline CDR1 is MNHEY and CDR2 SVGAGI. CDR3 protein: CASSYYGEQYF. CDR3 DNA sequence: TGTGCCAGCAGTTACTATGGCGAGCAGTACTTC.

The chain joins TRBV27 to TRBJ2-7; D unresolved. Germline V lookup: CDR1 MNHEY, CDR2 SMNVEV (reference sequence). This CDR3 is built from 13 residues. Trimming pared 2 bases from V and 1 base from J, leaving 6 bases between. The CDR3 sequence: CASSLKDSYEQYF. In nucleotides, the CDR3 is TGTGCCAGCAGTTTAAAAGATTCCTACGAGCAGTACTTC.

The CDR3 bases are TGCAGTGCTAGAGAGTTGGGTATCCATGAGCAGTTCTTC. This translates into CSARELGIHEQFF. The rearrangement uses TRBV20-1 and TRBJ2-1; D is ambiguous. Germline V gene sequence: CDR1 DFQATT, CDR2 SNEGSKA (reference sequence). Deletions cut 0 bases from V and 8 bases from J, with 11 bases between. The CDR3 has 13 residues.

In DNA form, the CDR3 reads TGTGCCAGCAAAATCGGAGGGGGGGCCCCAGATACGCAGTATTTT. This sequence encodes CASKIGGGAPDTQYF. This sequence joins TRBV12-3 or TRBV12-4 and TRBJ2-3; D perhaps matches TRBD2 (7 bases). Trimming pared 7 bases from V and 4 bases from J, leaving 18 bases between. This CDR3 has 15 residues.

The chain combines TRBV9 with TRBJ2-1; 11 bases line up with TRBD1. Losses at the gene ends were 2 bases for V and 8 bases for J; bases not matched to a gene: 12. The CDR3 spans 17 residues. The germline CDR1 and CDR2 sequences are SGDLS and YYNGEE. Here the CDR3 reads CASSVPASGQGGYEQFF. The CDR3 bases are TGTGCCAGCAGCGTTCCCGCCTCGGGACAGGGGGGCTATGAGCAGTTCTTC.

Only a few counts were recorded for this clonotype. The chain uses TRBV29-1 and TRBJ2-7, with TRBD1 identical over 7 bases. The germline V gene has CDR1 SQVTM and CDR2 ANQGSEA. The CDR3 is made up of 13 amino acids. V lost 6 bases, J lost 3 bases, and 8 bases stayed unmatched. DNA of the CDR3: TGCAGCGTGGGACAGAACCCTTACTACGAGCAGTACTTC. Translated, it gives CSVGQNPYYEQYF.

V and J are TRBV4-1 and TRBJ2-4; 9 nucleotides agree with TRBD2. This CDR3 has 20 residues. Germline V gene sequence: CDR1 MGHRA, CDR2 YSYEKL. The V gene end was trimmed by 1 base and the J gene end by 0 bases; junction bases not matched to a gene: 13. The CDR3 DNA sequence: TGCGCCAGCAGCCAAGGAGTAAGGGCGGGAGGGCTGCTAGCCAAAAACATTCAGTACTTC. Residues: CASSQGVRAGGLLAKNIQYF.

CDR3 in amino acids: CASSRAGMSNIQYF. The CDR3 DNA sequence: TGTGCCAGCAGTAGGGCAGGAATGAGTAACATTCAGTACTTC. The chain is built from TRBV25-1 and TRBJ2-4; D uncertain. Trimming cost V 5 bases and J 7 bases, with 15 bases left between them. Germline V gives CDR1 MGHDK, CDR2 SYGVNS. The CDR3 extends over 14 amino acids.